The count of the clone carrying this TCR beta chain is one. Primed by a sample-barcoded 5' primer and a J-beta primer mix, a second PCR proceeded for 7 to 11 cycles. TCRdb re-called the 5' RACE reads through MiXCR, storing one row per CDR3 protein. Among more than 1,400,000 distinct CDR3 sequences listed, roughly 40% were seen once. This specimen comes from a study of blood T cells in healthy people across ages. Study in general: Using template switching, researchers captured about one barcoded beta molecule for each two T cells.

Germline loops: CDR1 DFQATT, CDR2 SNEGSKA (reference sequence). V was pared by 4 bases and J by 4 bases, with 18 bases of the junction left unmatched. The CDR3 contains 17 residues. The clonotype originates from a woman aged 18-29 years in good health. The sequenced sample was blood. The chain is built from TRBV20-1 and TRBJ1-1; 7 bases agree with TRBD1. DNA of the CDR3: TGCAGTGCTAAGGGGGCAGGGGCCACGACATTTGGCACTGAAGCTTTCTTT. This encodes CSAKGAGATTFGTEAFF.